Shown below are 30 T cell receptor beta chains from a single sample sequenced in a study of CD8+CD57+ T cells in acquired aplastic anemia. Before being chosen for sequencing, patients had shown CD8+CD57+ cell expansion by flow cytometry. Genomic DNA, the template, was used for profiling of the TCR beta VDJ and CDR3. One entry per CDR3 protein, called by TCRdb with MiXCR from the reads. The top ten clones hold roughly 2% of a sample with more than 150,000 distinct CDR3 sequences, less than 50% of them seen once. Material: sorted CD4+, CD8+, or CD8+CD57+ T cells (not recorded which) from PBMCs. Receptor source: a human donor with aplastic anemia.

The chain employs TRBV5-1 and TRBJ1-2; D gene uncertain. This CDR3 is built from 12 residues. From germline, CDR1 is SGHRS and CDR2 YFSETQ. V lost 5 bases, J lost 1 base, and 6 bases lay in between. DNA of the CDR3: TGCGCCAGCAGAGAGGGTAACTATGGCTACACCTTC. As protein: CASREGNYGYTF.

The CDR3 sequence: CASSRRLAGDGEQYF. CDR3 bases: TGTGCCAGCAGTCGCAGACTAGCGGGAGATGGCGAGCAGTACTTC. The chain links TRBV27 to TRBJ2-7; TRBD2 aligns across 12 bases. The V segment lost 5 bases and the J segment 6 bases; nucleotides outside the gene matches: 8. CDR3 size: 15 residues. CDR1 is MNHEY, CDR2 SMNVEV, per germline (reference sequence).

This clonotype has ten or more counts. The chain links TRBV3-1 to TRBJ2-3; D tentatively fits TRBD1 or TRBD2 (5 bases each). CDR1 LGHDT and CDR2 YNNKEL come from the germline V gene (reference sequence). V lost 1 base to trimming and J lost 7 bases, with 6 bases between them. The CDR3 runs 12 residues. The CDR3 region has the DNA TGTGCCAGCAGCCAAGGGGGGAATACGCAGTATTTT. Its protein product is CASSQGGNTQYF.

This clonotype was detected many times. V gene TRBV3-1 combines with J gene TRBJ1-2; D perhaps matches TRBD1 (5 bases). The CDR3 length is 16 residues. V lost 2 bases, J lost 0 bases, and 13 bases lay in between. The germline V gene has CDR1 LGHDT and CDR2 YNNKEL (reference sequence). CDR3 coding DNA: TGTGCCAGCAGCCAACCACCTCCGGGGCCTAACTATGGCTACACCTTC. Translating gives CASSQPPPGPNYGYTF.

Points on this clonotype: One end of the junction varies from germline; a read error may be responsible. CDR3 residues: CASSSRGF. CDR3 DNA sequence: TGTGCCAGCAGTTCTCGGGGGTTC. This chain uses TRBV9 with TRBJ1-2; TRBD1 is a possible D gene (5 bases). The CDR3 runs 8 residues. CDR1 SGDLS and CDR2 YYNGEE come from the germline V gene.

The sample holds many counts of this clonotype. The chain links TRBV6-1 to TRBJ1-2; D gene ambiguous. The CDR3 runs 14 residues. V was pared by 2 bases and J by 0 bases, with 7 bases between. In germline, CDR1 is MNHNS, CDR2 SASEGT. The CDR3 region has the DNA TGTGCCAGCAGTGAACAGGCGTCTAACTATGGCTACACCTTC. Protein product: CASSEQASNYGYTF.

This clonotype has only a few counts. V and J are TRBV30 and TRBJ1-3; the D is unclear. CDR3 length: 17 amino acids. Trimming left V 0 bases short and J 0 bases short, with 15 bases between. Germline V gives CDR1 GTSNPN, CDR2 SVGIG (reference sequence). The CDR3 nucleotides are TGTGCCTGGAGTGTAGCCATTGGACGTCGCTCTGGAAACACCATATATTTT. The encoded protein is CAWSVAIGRRSGNTIYF.

This clonotype was picked up a small number of times. The J gene is TRBJ2-3, the V gene TRBV6-1; the D call may be TRBD1 or TRBD2 (6 bases each). The CDR3 is made up of 15 amino acids. The V gene lost 3 bases and the J gene lost 3 bases, with 13 bases spanning the gap. From germline, CDR1 is MNHNS and CDR2 SASEGT. The CDR3 is CASSDTGAPTDTQYF. In DNA, the CDR3 is TGTGCCAGCAGTGACACGGGGGCCCCTACAGATACGCAGTATTTT.

This clonotype was seen repeatedly, ten times or more. The V gene is TRBV11-2, the J gene TRBJ1-6; possibly TRBD1 for D (6 bases). V was trimmed by 0 bases and J by 6 bases, leaving 9 bases between them. Germline V gives CDR1 SGHAT, CDR2 FQNNGV. The CDR3 totals 15 residues. The CDR3 sequence: CASSLEGGPNSPLHF. CDR3 DNA: TGTGCCAGCAGCTTAGAAGGGGGGCCTAATTCACCCCTCCACTTT.

Details on this clonotype: Sequence at one end of the junction differs from germline and may be a read error. This sequence joins TRBV5-8 and TRBJ1-2, with TRBD1 matching over 8 bases. From germline, CDR1 is SGHTS and CDR2 YDEGEE. The CDR3 sequence is 14 residues long. The CDR3 spells CASSRDRPRYGYTF. CDR3 bases: TGCGCCAGCAGCAGGGACAGGCCAAGATATGGCTACACCTTC.

This clonotype came up a few times. The chain couples TRBV2 to TRBJ2-5; D is uncertain. Germline CDR1 reads SNHLY; CDR2 reads FYNNEI. This CDR3 spans 13 amino acids. The V gene lost 6 bases and the J gene lost 5 bases, with 13 bases spanning the gap. In DNA, the CDR3 is TGTGCCAGCAGGGATGGGATGTGGGAGACCCAGTACTTC. This gives the protein CASRDGMWETQYF.

This clonotype was seen repeatedly, ten times or more. The chain joins TRBV7-2 to TRBJ1-3; perhaps TRBD1 as D (6 bases). The CDR3 loop spans 15 amino acids. With 7 bases removed from V and 3 bases from J, the gap between germline ends came to 16 bases. CDR1 and CDR2 (germline): SGHTA, FQGNSA. The CDR3 loop is CASTPQGTSGNTIYF. In DNA form, the CDR3 reads TGTGCCAGCACCCCACAGGGTACAAGTGGAAACACCATATATTTT.

The rearrangement uses TRBV2 and TRBJ2-7; 7 positions match TRBD1. Losses at the gene ends were 6 bases for V and 3 bases for J; bases not matched to a gene: 8. Germline V gives CDR1 SNHLY, CDR2 FYNNEI. This CDR3 comprises 14 residues. CDR3 residues: CASSYTGDGYEQYF. Written as DNA, the CDR3 is TGTGCCAGCAGCTATACAGGGGACGGCTACGAGCAGTACTTC.

The chain links TRBV20-1 to TRBJ2-7; TRBD1 aligns across 7 bases. The V and J ends lost 4 bases and 2 bases, in that order; junction bases with no gene match: 5. CDR1 is DFQATT, CDR2 SNEGSKA, per germline (reference sequence). This CDR3 has 13 residues. CDR3 DNA: TGCAGTGCTACGATACAGGGGCCCTACGAGCAGTACTTC. Amino acids: CSATIQGPYEQYF.

This clonotype has a handful of counts. The genes are TRBV12-3 or TRBV12-4 and TRBJ1-6; 11 bases map to TRBD1. This CDR3 region has 14 residues. The ends lost 3 bases at V and 9 bases at J; junction bases unmatched: 1. The DNA of the CDR3 is TGTGCCAGCAGTTTTGGGACAGGGGGTTCACCCCTCCACTTT. Translation gives CASSFGTGGSPLHF.

The J gene is TRBJ1-1, the V gene TRBV10-3; the D is unclear. CDR3 size: 13 residues. V lost 2 bases to trimming and J lost 8 bases, with 12 bases between them. The germline V gene encodes CDR1 ENHRY and CDR2 SYGVKD. The CDR3 DNA is TGTGCCATCAGTGAGCGGACGGTCGGGGAAGCTTTCTTT. Translation: CAISERTVGEAFF.

This clonotype was seen at least ten times. The chain has TRBV19 and TRBJ2-2, with 10 bases that match TRBD1. The CDR3 is made up of 16 amino acids. V lost 4 bases, J lost 4 bases, and 6 bases stayed unmatched. CDR1 is LNHDA and CDR2 is SQIVND in the germline V gene (reference sequence). DNA of the CDR3: TGTGCCAGTAGTAAACGCCGGGACAGGGGCACCGGGGAGCTGTTTTTT. Translated, it gives CASSKRRDRGTGELFF. The full variable domain, in which reference TRBV19 and TRBJ2-2 provide the parts outside the CDR3, is DGGITQSPKYLFRKEGQNVTLSCEQNLNHDAMYWYRQDPGQGLRLIYYSQIVNDFQKGDIAEGYSVSREKKESFPLTVTSAQKNPTAFYLCASSKRRDRGTGELFFGEGSRLTVL.

The chain has TRBV2 and TRBJ2-3; D may be TRBD1 or TRBD2 (5 bases each). The CDR3 covers 15 residues. Germline V CDR1 and CDR2: SNHLY, FYNNEI. Trimming cost V 6 bases and J 0 bases, with 13 bases left between them. CDR3 in amino acids: CASRDGTVSTDTQYF. The CDR3 DNA is TGTGCCAGCAGAGACGGGACGGTTAGCACAGATACGCAGTATTTT.

The chain employs TRBV15 and TRBJ2-7; 7 bases line up with TRBD1. CDR1 is LNHNV and CDR2 is YYDKDF in the germline V gene (reference sequence). Trimming took 1 base from V and 3 from J; bases not matched to a gene: 6. The CDR3 sequence is 15 residues long. The chain's CDR3 is CATSRGTGKYYEQYF. The CDR3 DNA reads as TGTGCCACCAGCAGAGGGACAGGTAAATACTACGAGCAGTACTTC.

Points on this clonotype: This may stem from a read error, because a much larger clone lies one nucleotide away. V usage is TRBV2 and J usage is TRBJ1-6, with TRBD1 as a possible D gene (5 bases). This CDR3 is built from 15 residues. The germline gives CDR1 SNHLY, CDR2 FYNNEI. The CDR3 here is CASSQARGGNSPPHF. The CDR3 nucleotides are TGTGCCAGCAGCCAAGCTCGGGGGGGGAATTCACCCCCCCACTTT. The complete variable domain, with remaining parts taken from reference TRBV2 and TRBJ1-6, reads EPEVTQTPSHQVTQMGQEVILRCVPISNHLYFYWYRQILGQKVEFLVSFYNNEISEKSEIFDDQFSVERPDGSNFTLKIRSTKLEDSAMYFCASSQARGGNSPPHFGNGTRLTVT.

This clonotype was counted a few times. The V and J genes are TRBV5-1 and TRBJ1-6; TRBD1 matches 7 bases. This CDR3 region has 14 residues. With V trimmed by 4 bases and J by 7 bases, 5 bases remained unmatched. Per germline, CDR1 SGHRS and CDR2 YFSETQ. The CDR3 DNA is TGCGCCAGCAGCCGGGGACAGCCGAATTCACCCCTCCACTTT. Translation: CASSRGQPNSPLHF.

This clonotype was found once. This chain uses TRBV20-1 with TRBJ2-3, with TRBD1 identical over 10 bases. There are 13 residues in the CDR3. The germline CDR1 and CDR2 sequences are DFQATT and SNEGSKA (reference sequence). Trimming removed 8 bases from V and 6 bases from J; junction bases left unmatched: 8. CDR3 protein: CSRRQGAVDTQYF. The CDR3 bases are TGCAGTAGGCGACAGGGGGCGGTGGATACGCAGTATTTT.

This clonotype has a handful of counts. A clone one base away is much larger, so this may be a read error. The rearrangement links TRBV19 to TRBJ1-2; possible D gene TRBD1, 5 bases. V was clipped by 9 bases and J by 2 bases, with 16 bases between them. The CDR3 covers 14 residues. The germline V gene encodes CDR1 LNHDA and CDR2 SQIVND (reference sequence). In DNA, the CDR3 is TGTGCCAGCGTTTCCGGGGCAGGCAACTATGGCTACACCTTC. This encodes CASVSGAGNYGYTF. The whole variable domain, filled in from reference TRBV19 and TRBJ1-2, reads DGGITQSPKYLFRKEGQNVTLSCEQNLNHDAMYWYRQDPGQGLRLIYYSQIVNDFQKGDIAEGYSVSREKKESFPLTVTSAQKNPTAFYLCASVSGAGNYGYTFGSGTRLTVV.

This chain links TRBV10-2 with TRBJ1-1; 7 nucleotides match TRBD1. Germline V gene sequence: CDR1 WSHSY, CDR2 SAAADI. This CDR3 is 14 amino acids long. J gave up 3 bases and V 6 bases, and 7 bases lay outside the gene matches. CDR3 in DNA: TGCGCCAGCAGACAGGGGCCCATGGACACTGAAGCTTTCTTT. It is translated as CASRQGPMDTEAFF.

The J gene is TRBJ1-6, the V gene TRBV5-1; D unresolved. The V end was cut by 0 bases, the J end by 6 bases, with 10 bases between. Germline loops: CDR1 SGHRS, CDR2 YFSETQ. This CDR3 is 15 amino acids long. This CDR3 reads CASSLANRGNSPLHF. The CDR3 bases are TGCGCCAGCAGCTTGGCCAACAGAGGTAATTCACCCCTCCACTTT.

The chain couples TRBV20-1 to TRBJ2-7; 7 bases are a match to TRBD2. CDR1 is DFQATT, CDR2 SNEGSKA, per germline (reference sequence). The length of the CDR3 is 12 residues. The V segment lost 3 bases and the J segment 7 bases; nucleotides outside the gene matches: 6. The CDR3 DNA is TGCAGTGCTAGGGGGGGGGGTCAAGAGCAGTACTTC. The encoded protein is CSARGGGQEQYF.

On this clonotype: This could be a read error, since a much larger clone is one nucleotide away. The chain joins TRBV7-9 to TRBJ1-2; D unclear. CDR1 is SEHNR, CDR2 FQNEAQ, per germline (reference sequence). The CDR3 has 15 residues. As DNA, the CDR3 is TGTGCCAACAGCCCCGGTAGACCCAACCCGGGTGGCTACACCTTC. Residues: CANSPGRPNPGGYTF.

Points on this clonotype: Its ends do not fully match the called genes, so a read error is possible. The chain joins TRBV11-1 to TRBJ2-1; 8 bases are shared with TRBD2. The CDR3 length is 16 residues. Looked up from germline, CDR1 is SGHAT and CDR2 is FQDESV (reference sequence). The CDR3 nucleotides are TGTGCCAGCAGCTTCTGGAGCGGGAGCTCCTACAGTGAGCAGTTCTTC. Residues: CASSFWSGSSYSEQFF.

This clonotype was recorded many times. The J gene is TRBJ1-4, the V gene TRBV9, with unresolved D. CDR3 size: 15 residues. The germline gives CDR1 SGDLS, CDR2 YYNGEE. Trimming shortened V by 6 bases and J by 8 bases, and 20 bases separated the two germline ends. The CDR3 sequence is CASNPGDHPREKLFF. The CDR3 DNA is TGTGCCAGCAACCCGGGAGACCATCCGAGGGAAAAACTGTTTTTT.

This clonotype has just a few counts. The gene calls are TRBV9 and TRBJ2-3; perhaps D is TRBD1 or TRBD2 (6 bases each). CDR3 length equals 15 residues. Germline V lookup: CDR1 SGDLS, CDR2 YYNGEE. Trimming stripped 0 bases from V and 2 bases from J, with 10 bases between. The CDR3 DNA reads TGTGCCAGCAGCGTAGAAGGGGGGCTCACAGATACGCAGTATTTT. Translated, it gives CASSVEGGLTDTQYF.